This passage covers 14 T cell receptor beta chains from one sample sequenced in a study of blood T cell repertoires in COVID-19. Measured with immunoSEQ multiplex PCR; TCRdb has only the in-frame clones, and not every one. The table lists about 120,000 clones, more than 65% of them singletons. The material sequenced was peripheral blood. Receptors were obtained from a woman of 80 years or more with acute or convalescent COVID-19.

The chain couples TRBV20-1 to TRBJ2-7; possibly TRBD2 for D (6 bases). The CDR3 has 12 amino acids. The germline V and J ends were trimmed by 3 bases and 2 bases, with 8 bases remaining between them. Germline V gene sequence: CDR1 DFQATT, CDR2 SNEGSKA (reference sequence). The CDR3 sequence: CSASPGAYEQYF. The CDR3 DNA is TGCAGTGCTAGTCCGGGGGCCTACGAGCAGTACTTC.

The chain uses TRBV5-4 and TRBJ2-2, with 9 bases matching TRBD2. The V gene's germline CDR1 is SGHNT and CDR2 YYREEE (reference sequence). The V and J ends lost 2 bases and 5 bases, in that order; junction bases with no gene match: 4. The CDR3 extends over 15 amino acids. The DNA of the CDR3 is TGTGCCAGCAGCTTAGCGGGAGGCGGGACCGGGGAGCTGTTTTTT. Its protein is CASSLAGGGTGELFF.

This chain links TRBV5-6 with TRBJ2-1, with 13 positions matching TRBD2. Germline CDR1 is SGHDT and CDR2 is YYEEEE. Germline trimming cut 3 bases from V and 6 bases from J; bases unmatched to any gene: 6. The CDR3 spans 16 residues. CDR3 bases: TGTGCCAGCAGCTCACAGACTAGCGGGAGGACCAATGAGCAGTTCTTC. It yields the protein CASSSQTSGRTNEQFF.

The chain combines TRBV2 with TRBJ1-2; D remains ambiguous. Deletions cut 4 bases from V and 8 bases from J, with 17 bases between. The germline V gene has CDR1 SNHLY and CDR2 FYNNEI. CDR3 length: 14 amino acids. CDR3 loop: CASSVSLARHGYTF. In nucleotides, the CDR3 is TGTGCCAGCAGTGTTTCCCTGGCCAGGCACGGCTACACCTTC.

The genes are TRBV4-1 and TRBJ1-2; 11 bases match TRBD1. Germline V lookup: CDR1 MGHRA, CDR2 YSYEKL. With 1 base clipped from V and 8 bases from J, the junction kept 15 bases outside the gene matches. The CDR3 has 18 residues. The CDR3 sequence is CASSQGLGQGAFPNGYTF. CDR3 nucleotide sequence: TGCGCCAGCAGCCAAGGACTAGGACAGGGGGCCTTCCCCAACGGCTACACCTTC.

The rearrangement uses TRBV7-2 and TRBJ1-1; D is perhaps TRBD1 (6 bases). The CDR3 contains 15 residues. Trimming removed 1 base at V and 4 bases at J, with 13 bases between. The germline V gene encodes CDR1 SGHTA and CDR2 FQGNSA. The CDR3 loop reads CASSLGWQGFTEAFF. CDR3 nucleotide sequence: TGTGCCAGCAGCTTAGGTTGGCAGGGGTTCACTGAAGCTTTCTTT.

The chain has TRBV6-1 and TRBJ1-5, with a tentative D call TRBD1 (5 bases). With 2 bases removed from V and 5 bases from J, the gap between germline ends came to 10 bases. The CDR3 extends over 14 amino acids. CDR1 and CDR2 (germline): MNHNS, SASEGT. In nucleotides, the CDR3 is TGTGCCAGCAGTGAATCGGGGGGGGATCAGCCCCAGCATTTT. Its translation is CASSESGGDQPQHF.

This chain joins TRBV10-1 and TRBJ2-5; TRBD1 aligns across 9 bases. The CDR3 runs 13 residues. Germline assignment: CDR1 WNHNN and CDR2 SYGVQD (reference sequence). After removal of 4 bases from V and 5 bases from J, the junction contained 2 bases not matched to a gene. The CDR3 DNA follows: TGCGCCAGCAGTGGCGGGACAGGGGAGACCCAGTACTTC. It translates to CASSGGTGETQYF.

This chain connects TRBV24-1 to TRBJ1-3; a weak D match, TRBD1 (5 bases). Germline values: CDR1 KGHDR, CDR2 SFDVKD. There are 13 residues in the CDR3. Trimming pared 4 bases from V and 5 bases from J, leaving 8 bases between. This chain's CDR3 is CATSDPGRNTIYF. CDR3 bases: TGTGCCACCAGTGACCCAGGGAGAAACACCATATATTTT.

CDR3 in DNA: TGTGCCAGCTCACCACCCTGGGGCCAAGCCAAAAACATTCAGTACTTC. Amino acid sequence: CASSPPWGQAKNIQYF. J is TRBJ2-4 and V is TRBV18; possible D gene TRBD1, 5 bases. Trimming pared 0 bases from V and 0 bases from J, leaving 9 bases between. Germline V lookup: CDR1 KGHSH, CDR2 LQKENI. The CDR3 extends over 16 amino acids.

The chain combines TRBV6-5 with TRBJ1-6, with D hard to call. Looked up from germline, CDR1 is MNHEY and CDR2 is SVGAGI. Trimming took 2 bases from V and 13 from J, leaving 12 bases between them. The length of the CDR3 is 13 residues. In DNA form, the CDR3 reads TGTGCCAGCAGTTACCGATATAGTACTCCCCTCCACTTT. This sequence encodes CASSYRYSTPLHF.

V is TRBV29-1 and J is TRBJ1-5, with a weak D call TRBD1 (5 bases). V was cut by 6 bases and J by 2 bases, with 11 bases left in between. The CDR3 spans 13 residues. Germline V gene sequence: CDR1 SQVTM, CDR2 ANQGSEA. The chain's CDR3 is CSVASGGNQPQHF. In nucleotides, the CDR3 is TGCAGCGTGGCTTCGGGGGGCAATCAGCCCCAGCATTTT.

This clone showed up just a few times. V and J are TRBV30 and TRBJ2-1; 11 bases map to TRBD2. V shed 2 bases and J 4 bases; nucleotides not matched to a gene: 13. The CDR3 totals 18 residues. Germline V CDR1 and CDR2: GTSNPN, SVGIG (reference sequence). CDR3 bases: TGTGCCTGGAGTCCCCTATTAGCGGGAGGGCCAAAATACAATGAGCAGTTCTTC. Residues: CAWSPLLAGGPKYNEQFF.

This rearrangement joins TRBV18 to TRBJ1-6; TRBD1 agrees at 9 bases. Germline CDR1 KGHSH, CDR2 LQKENI. CDR3 length: 15 residues. The trim removed 2 bases at V and 10 bases at J, leaving 6 bases unmatched. The CDR3 here is CASSPTGQGESPLHF. DNA of the CDR3: TGTGCCAGCTCACCAACGGGACAGGGTGAATCACCCCTCCACTTT. Drawing the rest from reference TRBV18 and TRBJ1-6, the complete variable domain is NAGVMQNPRHLVRRRGQEARLRCSPMKGHSHVYWYRQLPEEGLKFMVYLQKENIIDESGMPKERFSAEFPKEGPSILRIQQVVRGDSAAYFCASSPTGQGESPLHFGNGTRLTVT.